This T cell receptor beta chain was retrieved from a study of CXCR3-negative and CXCR3-positive naive CD8 T cells (dated by TCRdb to the late 2010s). About the investigation overall: In total, about 135 million TRB reads were obtained, which works out to roughly 1.5 +/- 0.3 million reads per library. Diversity and physicochemical repertoire analyses covered about a dozen donors pooled from two independent experiments. The TRBV-TRBJ cluster analysis covered naive subsets from roughly 5 donors and memory cells from 3 donors.

Paper-wide results and their limitations: TRBV-TRBJ usage was similar between naive CXCR3-negative and CXCR3-positive cells from the same donor, while memory cells showed distinct patterns. Repertoire diversity was comparably high in both naive subsets but much lower in memory CD8+ T cells. Because CXCR3 expression was partially decreased after cryopreservation, freshly isolated PBMCs were used for most assays. Because surface CD5, which is linked to self-reactivity in mice, was comparable between the naive subsets, TCR interaction strength was also inferred from TRB CDR3 physicochemical properties. Compared with CXCR3-negative naive cells, CXCR3-positive naive cells had TRB CDR3s with higher hydrophobicity (lower Kidera factor 4), lower energy, and higher strength and volume indices.

The listed sequencing device is NextSeq 550. The Human TCR Profiling Kit (MiLaboratory) was used to make UMI-labeled 5' RACE TRB cDNA libraries. The full amount of extracted RNA was used for cDNA synthesis, and the full amount of resulting cDNA was used for PCR amplification. Libraries were prepared in parallel using an identical number of PCR cycles. The study's own analysis went as follows. About 53,000 +/- 9,400 unique UMI-labeled TRB cDNA molecules per library were extracted with MIGEC and MiXCR, with at least two reads per UMI required. An average of about 40,000 +/- 10,000 functional in-frame TRB CDR3 nucleotide clonotypes without stop codons was found per library. After downsampling to 5000 UMI-labeled TRB molecules per sample, diversity metrics, including normalized Shannon-Wiener and Chao1, were computed in VDJtools. VDJtools computed clonotype-size-weighted physicochemical properties of the central five CDR3 residues: interaction energy, strength, volume and Kidera factor 4. TCRdb reanalyzed the reads, keeping one entry per CDR3 protein sequence and omitting DNA. The V and J calls were determined by TCRdb, not by the authors. The table of this sample itemizes around 110,000 distinct CDR3 sequences. Jointly, the top ten make up approximately 0.37% of the sample.

Including the terminal cysteine and phenylalanine, the CDR3 comprises 16 residues. This entry has no DNA. The germline V gene yields MNHNS for CDR1 and SASEGT for CDR2. For every CD8+ T cell subset, 250,000 to 300,000 cells were flow-sorted straight into RLT lysis buffer, and each subset was sorted in triplicate. To exclude memory contaminants, naive CD8+ T cells were stringently defined as CD45RO-CCR7+CD27+CD95-. Peripheral blood mononuclear cells were isolated from buffy coats by standard density gradient centrifugation. Naive CXCR3-negative and CXCR3-positive CD8+ T cells were flow-sorted on a FACSAria III. Total RNA was extracted from sorted cells with an RNeasy Mini Kit. About this clonotype: Its cognate antigen has yet to be identified.

The chain employs TRBV6-1 and TRBJ2-7; there is no DNA to check the TCRdb D call of TRBD2. The source of this sequence is a human donor in good health. Some clones in this sample may be carry-over from other donors' samples. Source material: naive CXCR3+ CD8+ T cells from blood. Read against the paper, the sample's cell subset or site label means: CD45RO-CCR7+CD27+CD95- naive CD8+ T cells expressing CXCR3 (TNR3+). CDR3 protein: CASAEDGWARTYEQYF.